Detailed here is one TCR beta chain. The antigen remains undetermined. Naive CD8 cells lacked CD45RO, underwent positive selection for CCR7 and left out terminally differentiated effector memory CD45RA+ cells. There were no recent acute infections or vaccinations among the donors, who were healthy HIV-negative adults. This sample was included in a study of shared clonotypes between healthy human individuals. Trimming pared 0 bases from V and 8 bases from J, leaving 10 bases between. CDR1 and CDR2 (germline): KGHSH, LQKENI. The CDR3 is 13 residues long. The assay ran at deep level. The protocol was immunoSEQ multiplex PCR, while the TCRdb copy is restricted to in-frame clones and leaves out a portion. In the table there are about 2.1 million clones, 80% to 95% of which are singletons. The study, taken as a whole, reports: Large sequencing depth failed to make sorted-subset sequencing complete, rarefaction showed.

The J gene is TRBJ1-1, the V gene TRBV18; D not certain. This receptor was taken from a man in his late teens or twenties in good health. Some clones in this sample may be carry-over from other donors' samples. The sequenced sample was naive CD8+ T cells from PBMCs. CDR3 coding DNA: TGTGCCAGCTCACCACCGACGGGGTTCGAAGCTTTCTTT. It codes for CASSPPTGFEAFF.